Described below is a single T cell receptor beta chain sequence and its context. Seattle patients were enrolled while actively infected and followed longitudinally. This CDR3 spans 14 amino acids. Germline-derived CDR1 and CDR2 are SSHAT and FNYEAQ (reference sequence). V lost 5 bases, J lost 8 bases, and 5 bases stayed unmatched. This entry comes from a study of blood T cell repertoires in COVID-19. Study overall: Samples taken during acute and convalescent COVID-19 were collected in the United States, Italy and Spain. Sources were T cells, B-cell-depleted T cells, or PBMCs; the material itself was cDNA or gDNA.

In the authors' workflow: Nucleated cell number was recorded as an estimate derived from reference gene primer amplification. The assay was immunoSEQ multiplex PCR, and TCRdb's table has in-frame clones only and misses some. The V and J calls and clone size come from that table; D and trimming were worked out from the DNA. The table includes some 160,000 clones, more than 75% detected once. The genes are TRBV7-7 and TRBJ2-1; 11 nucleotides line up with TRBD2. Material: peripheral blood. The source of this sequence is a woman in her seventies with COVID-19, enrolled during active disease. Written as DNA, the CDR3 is TGTGCCAGCAGCCAGGGACTAGCGGTGGATGAGCAGTTCTTC. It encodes CASSQGLAVDEQFF.